This T cell receptor beta chain was sequenced for a study of vaccination and CD4 T cells after COVID-19. General study findings and limits: A median approximately 83% of convalescent patients' SARS-CoV-2-reactive clones emerged only after vaccination. Convalescent patients displayed spike mono-reactivity in 304 of 307 vaccine-specific clones.

This sample's treatment: roughly nine-day PBMC culture with coronavirus spike peptide pools or control peptides (ViraFEST assay). Under the ViraFEST approach, antigen-specific T cells were expanded with peptide pools and TCRs subsequently sequenced. An Oncomine TCR Beta short-read assay was used to sequence the DNA from cultured CD4+ T cells. One entry per CDR3 protein results from TCRdb running MiXCR on the PCR reads. The sample has some 15,000 distinct CDR3 sequences, approximately 52% seen once; the top ten hold approximately 7.2%. There are a few counts of this clonotype. The antigen is not known. The CDR3 contains 14 residues. V lost 6 bases and J lost 1, with 12 bases in between. CDR1 and CDR2 from the germline V gene are SNHLY and FYNNEI.

The receptor was isolated from a human donor who had recovered from COVID-19. The V and J genes are TRBV2 and TRBJ1-1, with D unresolved. Sequencing was performed on CD4+ T cells from blood, cultured in vitro. As DNA, the CDR3 is TGTGCCAGCAGCACAGCCATTCAGAACACTGAAGCTTTCTTT. Translation gives CASSTAIQNTEAFF.